Listed below are T cell receptor beta chains from one sample, sequenced in a study of blood T cell repertoires in COVID-19. The repertoire was sequenced with immunoSEQ multiplex PCR; TCRdb's copy has only in-frame clones and lacks some. The table has 310,000 or so clones, approximately 90% seen once. The sequenced sample consisted of peripheral blood. All receptors come from a woman aged 30 to 39 with COVID-19, enrolled during active disease. CDR3s include the opening cysteine and the closing phenylalanine or tryptophan. The order of the fields is V gene, J gene, D gene, clone size, CDR3 DNA, CDR3 protein. A D gene is named only where the DNA matches it firmly. Clone size is stated in some rows and not others, as once, few, many or a class when expanded.

v_gene: TRBV7-9
j_gene: TRBJ1-5
d_gene: .
abundance: .
CDR3nt: TGTGCCAGCAGCTTATCGGGTCAGCTCAATCAGCCCCAGCATTTT
CDR3aa: CASSLSGQLNQPQHF

v_gene: TRBV9
j_gene: TRBJ1-2
d_gene: .
abundance: .
CDR3nt: TGTGCCAGCAGCGTAGGGTCGGGGAACTATGGCTACACCTTC
CDR3aa: CASSVGSGNYGYTF

v_gene: TRBV28
j_gene: TRBJ1-5
d_gene: .
abundance: once
CDR3nt: TGTGCCAGCAGTTCGGACCTCCGAGGCGGGCAGCCCCAGCATTTT
CDR3aa: CASSSDLRGGQPQHF

v_gene: TRBV10-1
j_gene: TRBJ2-1
d_gene: TRBD2
abundance: .
CDR3nt: TGCGCCAGCAGTGATACTAGCGGGAGGAGTAATGAGCAGTTCTTC
CDR3aa: CASSDTSGRSNEQFF

v_gene: TRBV19
j_gene: TRBJ1-1
d_gene: .
abundance: .
CDR3nt: TGTGCCAGTAGTATCAGCAGGGTGGGCACTGAAGCTTTCTTT
CDR3aa: CASSISRVGTEAFF

v_gene: TRBV5-4
j_gene: TRBJ2-7
d_gene: .
abundance: .
CDR3nt: TGTGCCAGCAGCTTGGGAAGGGGCTCTATCGACGAGCAGTACTTC
CDR3aa: CASSLGRGSIDEQYF

v_gene: TRBV5-4
j_gene: TRBJ1-1
d_gene: .
abundance: .
CDR3nt: TGTGCCAGCAGCTTAGGGGGGGCGAACACTGAAGCTTTCTTT
CDR3aa: CASSLGGANTEAFF

v_gene: TRBV3-1/TRBV3-2
j_gene: TRBJ1-2
d_gene: TRBD1
abundance: .
CDR3nt: TGTGCCAGCAGCCAAGTCGGGACAGGGGGAAGGTCTGGCTACACCTTC
CDR3aa: CASSQVGTGGRSGYTF

v_gene: TRBV19
j_gene: TRBJ2-7
d_gene: TRBD2
abundance: .
CDR3nt: TGTGCCAGTAGTATGGGACTAGCGGACTACGAGCAGTACTTC
CDR3aa: CASSMGLADYEQYF

v_gene: TRBV10-2
j_gene: TRBJ2-7
d_gene: TRBD1
abundance: .
CDR3nt: TGCGCCAGCAGTGAACAGGGGGCGCGAGGCGAGCAGTACTTC
CDR3aa: CASSEQGARGEQYF

v_gene: TRBV5-1
j_gene: TRBJ2-1
d_gene: TRBD2
abundance: .
CDR3nt: TGCGCCAGCAGCGATAGCGGGAGGGCGCACAATGAGCAGTTCTTC
CDR3aa: CASSDSGRAHNEQFF

v_gene: TRBV5-1
j_gene: TRBJ2-6
d_gene: TRBD2
abundance: .
CDR3nt: TGCGCCAGCAGCCCGGCGGGAGGGATCACTGGGGCCAACGTCCTGACTTTC
CDR3aa: CASSPAGGITGANVLTF

v_gene: TRBV24-1
j_gene: TRBJ2-5
d_gene: TRBD1
abundance: .
CDR3nt: TGTGCCACCAGTACGCGGACAGGGGGTGTGGAGGAGACCCAGTACTTC
CDR3aa: CATSTRTGGVEETQYF

v_gene: TRBV27
j_gene: TRBJ1-2
d_gene: TRBD1
abundance: once
CDR3nt: TGTGCCAGCAGTTTGACAGGGCGGACATATGGCTACACCTTC
CDR3aa: CASSLTGRTYGYTF

v_gene: TRBV6-5
j_gene: TRBJ1-6
d_gene: .
abundance: .
CDR3nt: TGTGCCAGCAGTCCCCGGAATTCACCCCTCCACTTT
CDR3aa: CASSPRNSPLHF

v_gene: TRBV7-2
j_gene: TRBJ1-5
d_gene: TRBD1
abundance: .
CDR3nt: TGTGCCAGCAGCACCCGACAGGGTCAGCCCCAGCATTTT
CDR3aa: CASSTRQGQPQHF

v_gene: TRBV14
j_gene: TRBJ1-1
d_gene: .
abundance: .
CDR3nt: TGTGCCAGCAGCCAACTACAGGCAGACACTGAAGCTTTCTTT
CDR3aa: CASSQLQADTEAFF

v_gene: TRBV30
j_gene: TRBJ1-5
d_gene: TRBD1
abundance: once
CDR3nt: TGTGCCTGGAGTCAGGACAGGGCAGATCAGCCCCAGCATTTT
CDR3aa: CAWSQDRADQPQHF

v_gene: TRBV3-1/TRBV3-2
j_gene: TRBJ2-3
d_gene: .
abundance: .
CDR3nt: TGTGCCAGCAGCCAGACCCGCGGGTATACGCAGTATTTT
CDR3aa: CASSQTRGYTQYF

v_gene: TRBV2
j_gene: TRBJ1-5
d_gene: .
abundance: .
CDR3nt: TGTGCCAGCAGTACCCAAGGGGGCAATCAGCCCCAGCATTTT
CDR3aa: CASSTQGGNQPQHF

v_gene: TRBV27
j_gene: TRBJ2-3
d_gene: TRBD1
abundance: .
CDR3nt: TGTGCCAGCAGTGCCGGGACAGCCCCTAGCACAGATACGCAGTATTTT
CDR3aa: CASSAGTAPSTDTQYF

v_gene: TRBV9
j_gene: TRBJ1-4
d_gene: TRBD1
abundance: .
CDR3nt: TGTGCCAGCAGCGCCTCACAGGGGGCGGCTAATGAAAAACTGTTTTTT
CDR3aa: CASSASQGAANEKLFF

v_gene: TRBV3-1/TRBV3-2
j_gene: TRBJ1-2
d_gene: TRBD1
abundance: .
CDR3nt: TGTGCCAGCAGCCAGAGGGACAGGGGGCTCAATGGCTACACCTTC
CDR3aa: CASSQRDRGLNGYTF

v_gene: TRBV19
j_gene: TRBJ2-1
d_gene: TRBD2
abundance: .
CDR3nt: TGTGCCAGTAGCCTGGGACTAGCGGGAATCGGTGAGCAGTTCTTC
CDR3aa: CASSLGLAGIGEQFF

v_gene: TRBV9
j_gene: TRBJ2-3
d_gene: .
abundance: .
CDR3nt: TGTGCCAGCAGCGTAGGATCGTCGACACTCACAGATACGCAGTATTTT
CDR3aa: CASSVGSSTLTDTQYF

v_gene: TRBV20-1
j_gene: TRBJ2-2
d_gene: .
abundance: .
CDR3nt: TGCAGTGCTAGTGTCGTCAGGGCTACCCCCGGGGAGCTGTTTTTT
CDR3aa: CSASVVRATPGELFF

v_gene: TRBV19
j_gene: TRBJ2-7
d_gene: .
abundance: .
CDR3nt: TGTGCCAGTAGCCCGAGCGGGCAGGGAAACGTCGAGCAGTACTTC
CDR3aa: CASSPSGQGNVEQYF

v_gene: TRBV6-5
j_gene: TRBJ1-1
d_gene: .
abundance: .
CDR3nt: TGTGCCAGCAGTTACTCCGGGGGGATGAACACTGAAGCTTTCTTT
CDR3aa: CASSYSGGMNTEAFF

v_gene: TRBV19
j_gene: TRBJ1-5
d_gene: TRBD1
abundance: .
CDR3nt: TGTGCCAGTAGACAGGGGAACCAGCCCCAGCATTTT
CDR3aa: CASRQGNQPQHF

v_gene: TRBV6-1
j_gene: TRBJ2-7
d_gene: TRBD1
abundance: .
CDR3nt: TGTGCCAGCAGTGAGATGCCGCAGGGGGCTGGTAACTACGAGCAGTACTTC
CDR3aa: CASSEMPQGAGNYEQYF

v_gene: TRBV30
j_gene: TRBJ1-6
d_gene: TRBD1
abundance: .
CDR3nt: TGTGCCTGGGAGAGGACAGGGGGCGAGGGTTCACCCCTCCACTTT
CDR3aa: CAWERTGGEGSPLHF

v_gene: TRBV10-3
j_gene: TRBJ1-2
d_gene: TRBD1
abundance: .
CDR3nt: TGTGCCATCAGTGATCCCGGGACAGGGAACTATGGCTACACCTTC
CDR3aa: CAISDPGTGNYGYTF

v_gene: TRBV5-4
j_gene: TRBJ1-2
d_gene: .
abundance: .
CDR3nt: TGTGCCAGCAGCCGAACGGACTTAACGAGAGGCTACACCTTC
CDR3aa: CASSRTDLTRGYTF

v_gene: TRBV5-4
j_gene: TRBJ1-1
d_gene: .
abundance: .
CDR3nt: TGTGCCAGGTTAACAACGAGAGGTTTTGGATGGAACACTGAAGCTTTCTTT
CDR3aa: CARLTTRGFGWNTEAFF

v_gene: TRBV4-2
j_gene: TRBJ2-1
d_gene: TRBD2
abundance: .
CDR3nt: TGTGCCAGCAGCCAAGAGGGCACTAGCGGGACGAGCTCCTACAATGAGCAGTTCTTC
CDR3aa: CASSQEGTSGTSSYNEQFF

v_gene: TRBV19
j_gene: TRBJ2-3
d_gene: .
abundance: .
CDR3nt: TGTGCCAGTAGTATAGGAGTCGGAGGTTTGGGGGATACGCAGTATTTT
CDR3aa: CASSIGVGGLGDTQYF

v_gene: TRBV29-1
j_gene: TRBJ1-4
d_gene: TRBD1
abundance: .
CDR3nt: TGCAGCGTTGTGACAGGGACTAATGAAAAACTGTTTTTT
CDR3aa: CSVVTGTNEKLFF

v_gene: TRBV10-3
j_gene: TRBJ2-1
d_gene: .
abundance: .
CDR3nt: TGTGCCATCAGTGGACTAACCATATCCTACAATGAGCAGTTCTTC
CDR3aa: CAISGLTISYNEQFF

v_gene: TRBV7-2
j_gene: TRBJ1-1
d_gene: TRBD1
abundance: .
CDR3nt: TGTGCCAGCAGCGCTCCAGGGGGTTTGGAAGCTTTCTTT
CDR3aa: CASSAPGGLEAFF

v_gene: TRBV25-1
j_gene: TRBJ1-5
d_gene: .
abundance: .
CDR3nt: TGTGCCAGCAGTGTAGGGGGCAATCAGCCCCAGCATTTT
CDR3aa: CASSVGGNQPQHF